This T cell receptor (beta chain) is drawn from a study of glioma-infiltrating T cells after dendritic cell vaccination. Only patients with spare fresh-frozen tumor and over two years of follow-up were included. Input was 2 ug genomic DNA, or all available if less. Amplification used 60 V beta primers and 13 J beta primers. Sequencing used immunoSEQ multiplex PCR; TCRdb keeps in-frame clones, though not all of them. The data contain 100,000 or so clones, over 75% of them singletons. Comments on this clone: Its antigen is unknown.

Findings of the study overall: The cohort had few patients with full blood and tumor sets.

Sequencing used blood, obtained before dendritic cell vaccination. The TCR comes from a human donor with glioblastoma.

The CDR3 DNA follows: TGTGCCAGCAGCCTGACTAGCGGGAGCGGCGAGCAGTACTTC. Its translation is CASSLTSGSGEQYF. The genes are TRBV7-3 and TRBJ2-7, with 12 nucleotides matching TRBD2. The CDR3 spans 14 residues. Looked up from germline, CDR1 is SGHTA and CDR2 is FQGTGA. The ends lost 5 bases at V and 6 bases at J; junction bases unmatched: 5.